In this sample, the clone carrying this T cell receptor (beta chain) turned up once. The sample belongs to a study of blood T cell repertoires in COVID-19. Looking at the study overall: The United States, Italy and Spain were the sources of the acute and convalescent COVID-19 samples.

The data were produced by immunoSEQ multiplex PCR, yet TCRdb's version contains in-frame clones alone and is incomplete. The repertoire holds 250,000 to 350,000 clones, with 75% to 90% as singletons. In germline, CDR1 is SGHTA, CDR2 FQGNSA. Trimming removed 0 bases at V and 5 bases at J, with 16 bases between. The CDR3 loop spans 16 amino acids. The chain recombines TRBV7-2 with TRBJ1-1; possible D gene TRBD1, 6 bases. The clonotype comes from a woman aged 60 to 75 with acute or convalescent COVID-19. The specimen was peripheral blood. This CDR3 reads CASSLASLGAGTEAFF. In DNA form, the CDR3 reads TGTGCCAGCAGCTTAGCTTCTTTGGGGGCAGGGACTGAAGCTTTCTTT.